This T cell receptor beta chain was documented in a study of control samples from healthy donors and cancer patients. This table comes from immunoSEQ multiplex PCR, and its TCRdb copy is limited to in-frame clones, with some not included. The table lists about 120,000 clones, about nine tenths of them singletons. In the case of this clone: The junction departs from germline at one end; a sequencing error may be responsible.

CDR1 is LGHDT, CDR2 YNNKEL, per germline (reference sequence). This CDR3 contains 17 residues. Sequencing input: blood. This chain connects TRBV3-1 (or the pseudogene TRBV3-2) to TRBJ2-7; 13 nucleotides agree with TRBD2. This TCR derives from a woman between 18 and 30 years old in good health. The CDR3 region is CANSQNFGTSGVHEQYF. CDR3 bases: TGTGCCAACAGCCAAAACTTCGGGACTAGCGGGGTCCACGAGCAGTACTTC.